The rows below give T cell receptor beta chains drawn from one sample of a study of post-analysis software for immune sequencing data. MiXCR, applied by TCRdb to the PCR reads, yields one record per CDR3 protein. The profile shows approximately 570,000 distinct CDR3 sequences, about 44% of them singletons. Specimen: blood. Receptors were obtained from a girl aged 10 to 17 with multiple sclerosis. CDR3s include the opening cysteine and the closing phenylalanine or tryptophan. Each record gives: J gene, clone size, D gene, V gene, CDR3 protein, CDR3 DNA. D genes are given only for firm matches. Not every row has a clone size; where given, it reads once, few, many or a size class.

J gene: TRBJ2-7; clone size: few; D gene: -; V gene: TRBV29-1; CDR3 protein: CSVEGAGITGSYEQYF; CDR3 DNA: TGCAGCGTTGAAGGGGCAGGGATTACCGGCTCCTACGAGCAGTACTTC
J gene: TRBJ2-7; clone size: once; D gene: TRBD1; V gene: TRBV10-3; CDR3 protein: CAISDSQGVAQYF; CDR3 DNA: TGTGCCATCAGTGATTCCCAGGGGGTGGCGCAGTACTTC
J gene: TRBJ2-1; clone size: -; D gene: TRBD1; V gene: TRBV29-1; CDR3 protein: CSVNTLGTAIYNEQFF; CDR3 DNA: TGCAGCGTTAACACCCTTGGGACAGCCATCTACAATGAGCAGTTCTTC
J gene: TRBJ2-7; clone size: -; D gene: TRBD1; V gene: TRBV18; CDR3 protein: CASSPATGSGEQYF; CDR3 DNA: TGTGCCAGCTCACCTGCGACAGGGTCAGGCGAGCAGTACTTC
J gene: TRBJ2-7; clone size: few; D gene: TRBD2; V gene: TRBV12-3/TRBV12-4; CDR3 protein: CASSIGAGGIYEQYF; CDR3 DNA: TGTGCCAGCAGCATTGGAGCGGGGGGGATCTACGAGCAGTACTTC
J gene: TRBJ2-2; clone size: few; D gene: TRBD1; V gene: TRBV6-5; CDR3 protein: CASSYPGTANTGELFF; CDR3 DNA: TGTGCCAGCAGTTACCCCGGGACAGCTAACACCGGGGAGCTGTTTTTT
J gene: TRBJ2-7; clone size: -; D gene: TRBD2; V gene: TRBV5-1; CDR3 protein: CASSLGSDSGTYEQYF; CDR3 DNA: TGCGCCAGCAGCTTGGGCAGCGATAGCGGGACCTACGAGCAGTACTTC
J gene: TRBJ2-1; clone size: few; D gene: TRBD2; V gene: TRBV5-1; CDR3 protein: CASSFTGTSGGANEQFF; CDR3 DNA: TGCGCCAGCAGCTTCACCGGGACTAGCGGGGGGGCGAATGAGCAGTTCTTC
J gene: TRBJ2-7; clone size: few; D gene: -; V gene: TRBV5-1; CDR3 protein: CASTLQPEYEQYF; CDR3 DNA: TGCGCCAGCACCCTGCAGCCTGAATACGAGCAGTACTTC
J gene: TRBJ2-4; clone size: few; D gene: -; V gene: TRBV6-5; CDR3 protein: CASSYQAWAKNIQYF; CDR3 DNA: TGTGCCAGCAGTTATCAGGCCTGGGCCAAAAACATTCAGTACTTC
J gene: TRBJ1-1; clone size: -; D gene: -; V gene: TRBV12-3/TRBV12-4; CDR3 protein: CASSYQLMQENTEAFF; CDR3 DNA: TGTGCCAGCAGCTACCAGTTGATGCAAGAGAACACTGAAGCTTTCTTT
J gene: TRBJ1-1; clone size: few; D gene: TRBD1; V gene: TRBV5-6; CDR3 protein: CASSLQGAPTEAFF; CDR3 DNA: TGTGCCAGCAGCCTACAGGGGGCGCCCACTGAAGCTTTCTTT
J gene: TRBJ2-1; clone size: -; D gene: -; V gene: TRBV5-1; CDR3 protein: CASSTSSGSTYNEQFF; CDR3 DNA: TGCGCCAGCAGCACATCCTCAGGGTCTACCTACAATGAGCAGTTCTTC
J gene: TRBJ2-5; clone size: -; D gene: -; V gene: TRBV7-3; CDR3 protein: CAGSLTGETQYF; CDR3 DNA: TGTGCCGGCAGCTTAACGGGGGAGACCCAGTACTTC
J gene: TRBJ2-1; clone size: once; D gene: -; V gene: TRBV12-3/TRBV12-4; CDR3 protein: CASTLSGEQFF; CDR3 DNA: TGTGCCAGCACTCTCTCGGGGGAGCAGTTCTTC
J gene: TRBJ2-1; clone size: few; D gene: TRBD2; V gene: TRBV29-1; CDR3 protein: CSVEEAGAFF; CDR3 DNA: TGCAGCGTTGAAGAAGCGGGGGCGTTCTTC
J gene: TRBJ1-2; clone size: few; D gene: -; V gene: TRBV5-5; CDR3 protein: CASSAGTNYGYTF; CDR3 DNA: TGTGCCAGCAGCGCGGGGACTAACTATGGCTACACCTTC
J gene: TRBJ2-7; clone size: -; D gene: TRBD1; V gene: TRBV20-1; CDR3 protein: CSIRGLEVHEQYF; CDR3 DNA: TGCAGCATAAGGGGGCTAGAAGTTCACGAGCAGTACTTC
J gene: TRBJ2-1; clone size: -; D gene: -; V gene: TRBV7-6; CDR3 protein: CASSPKPEGSYNEQFF; CDR3 DNA: TGTGCCAGCAGCCCCAAGCCGGAGGGCTCCTACAATGAGCAGTTCTTC
J gene: TRBJ2-3; clone size: -; D gene: -; V gene: TRBV9; CDR3 protein: CASSLDTPTNSDTQYF; CDR3 DNA: TGTGCCAGCAGCCTTGACACACCCACCAACTCCGATACGCAGTATTTT
J gene: TRBJ2-5; clone size: -; D gene: TRBD2; V gene: TRBV12-3/TRBV12-4; CDR3 protein: CASSFGLVETQYF; CDR3 DNA: TGTGCCAGCAGTTTTGGACTAGTAGAGACCCAGTACTTC
J gene: TRBJ2-5; clone size: many; D gene: TRBD2; V gene: TRBV20-1; CDR3 protein: CSARASGGQETQYF; CDR3 DNA: TGCAGTGCTAGGGCTAGCGGGGGGCAAGAGACCCAGTACTTC
J gene: TRBJ2-7; clone size: -; D gene: TRBD1; V gene: TRBV5-1; CDR3 protein: CASSAGQGSSYEQYF; CDR3 DNA: TGCGCCAGCAGCGCGGGACAGGGGTCCTCCTACGAGCAGTACTTC
J gene: TRBJ2-7; clone size: -; D gene: TRBD1; V gene: TRBV12-3/TRBV12-4; CDR3 protein: CASTVTGAIYEQYF; CDR3 DNA: TGTGCCAGCACGGTGACAGGGGCGATCTACGAGCAGTACTTC
J gene: TRBJ2-7; clone size: -; D gene: -; V gene: TRBV10-3; CDR3 protein: CATAVGGGDEQYF; CDR3 DNA: TGTGCCACGGCGGTTGGAGGGGGCGACGAGCAGTACTTC
J gene: TRBJ1-2; clone size: -; D gene: -; V gene: TRBV12-3/TRBV12-4; CDR3 protein: CASSGETRSYTF; CDR3 DNA: TGTGCCAGCAGCGGGGAGACCCGAAGCTACACCTTC
J gene: TRBJ2-5; clone size: -; D gene: -; V gene: TRBV6-5; CDR3 protein: CASSYRIEETQYF; CDR3 DNA: TGTGCCAGCAGTTACCGGATCGAAGAGACCCAGTACTTC
J gene: TRBJ2-3; clone size: -; D gene: -; V gene: TRBV20-1; CDR3 protein: CSASRYTDTQYF; CDR3 DNA: TGCAGTGCGTCTAGGTACACGGATACGCAGTATTTT
J gene: TRBJ2-7; clone size: -; D gene: TRBD1; V gene: TRBV10-2; CDR3 protein: CASGTGTGYEQYF; CDR3 DNA: TGCGCCAGCGGTACCGGGACAGGGTACGAGCAGTACTTC
J gene: TRBJ2-5; clone size: -; D gene: TRBD1; V gene: TRBV12-3/TRBV12-4; CDR3 protein: CASSPRDRGEETQYF; CDR3 DNA: TGTGCCAGCAGCCCGCGGGACAGGGGGGAGGAGACCCAGTACTTC
J gene: TRBJ2-5; clone size: -; D gene: -; V gene: TRBV7-9; CDR3 protein: CASSLGQNREETQYF; CDR3 DNA: TGTGCCAGCAGCTTAGGTCAAAACCGGGAAGAGACCCAGTACTTC
J gene: TRBJ2-6; clone size: few; D gene: -; V gene: TRBV5-1; CDR3 protein: CASSFGPSGANVLTF; CDR3 DNA: TGCGCCAGCAGCTTTGGGCCCTCTGGGGCCAACGTCCTGACTTTC
J gene: TRBJ1-5; clone size: -; D gene: TRBD1; V gene: TRBV2; CDR3 protein: CASGTDNNQPQHF; CDR3 DNA: TGTGCCAGTGGGACAGACAATAATCAGCCCCAGCATTTT
J gene: TRBJ1-2; clone size: few; D gene: -; V gene: TRBV2; CDR3 protein: CASSEYKDSRVSGYTF; CDR3 DNA: TGTGCCAGCAGCGAATACAAGGACAGTCGGGTTTCTGGCTACACCTTC
J gene: TRBJ1-6; clone size: few; D gene: -; V gene: TRBV6-1; CDR3 protein: CASVLTTLYNSPLHF; CDR3 DNA: TGTGCCAGCGTTCTTACTACACTGTATAATTCACCCCTCCACTTT
J gene: TRBJ1-2; clone size: -; D gene: -; V gene: TRBV5-1; CDR3 protein: CASSLFGADGYTF; CDR3 DNA: TGCGCCAGCAGCTTATTTGGGGCGGATGGCTACACCTTC
J gene: TRBJ1-2; clone size: -; D gene: -; V gene: TRBV20-1; CDR3 protein: CSARPGGAGRNGYTF; CDR3 DNA: TGCAGTGCTAGACCGGGGGGGGCAGGGCGAAATGGCTACACCTTC
J gene: TRBJ2-5; clone size: -; D gene: -; V gene: TRBV5-1; CDR3 protein: CASSLARDQQETQYF; CDR3 DNA: TGCGCCAGCAGCTTAGCCAGGGACCAGCAAGAGACCCAGTACTTC
J gene: TRBJ2-7; clone size: -; D gene: TRBD2; V gene: TRBV6-5; CDR3 protein: CASLPTGTSGLHEQYF; CDR3 DNA: TGTGCCAGCCTCCCCACCGGGACTAGCGGGCTCCATGAGCAGTACTTC
J gene: TRBJ2-6; clone size: -; D gene: -; V gene: TRBV5-1; CDR3 protein: CASSLVDSGANVLTF; CDR3 DNA: TGCGCCAGCAGCTTGGTAGACTCTGGGGCCAACGTCCTGACTTTC
J gene: TRBJ2-7; clone size: -; D gene: TRBD2; V gene: TRBV6-1; CDR3 protein: CASRAKTGGSYEQYF; CDR3 DNA: TGTGCCAGCAGAGCGAAGACGGGGGGCTCCTACGAGCAGTACTTC
J gene: TRBJ2-5; clone size: -; D gene: TRBD2; V gene: TRBV5-5; CDR3 protein: CASSHYSGDPQETQYF; CDR3 DNA: TGTGCCAGCAGTCATTATAGCGGGGACCCTCAAGAGACCCAGTACTTC
J gene: TRBJ2-5; clone size: -; D gene: -; V gene: TRBV29-1; CDR3 protein: CSVDGGQTQYF; CDR3 DNA: TGCAGCGTGGATGGGGGACAGACCCAGTACTTC
J gene: TRBJ2-5; clone size: -; D gene: TRBD2; V gene: TRBV25-1; CDR3 protein: CASTLGLAGQETQYF; CDR3 DNA: TGTGCCAGCACCCTCGGACTAGCGGGGCAAGAGACCCAGTACTTC
J gene: TRBJ1-5; clone size: -; D gene: -; V gene: TRBV4-1; CDR3 protein: CASSQDHPFYSNQPQHF; CDR3 DNA: TGCGCCAGCAGCCAAGATCACCCTTTCTATAGCAATCAGCCCCAGCATTTT
J gene: TRBJ2-5; clone size: many; D gene: -; V gene: TRBV7-2; CDR3 protein: CASSLLGGETQYF; CDR3 DNA: TGTGCCAGCAGTTTATTGGGTGGAGAGACCCAGTACTTC
J gene: TRBJ2-3; clone size: few; D gene: -; V gene: TRBV12-3/TRBV12-4; CDR3 protein: CASSPGSRDTQYF; CDR3 DNA: TGTGCCAGCAGTCCAGGGAGTCGGGATACGCAGTATTTT
J gene: TRBJ2-3; clone size: few; D gene: -; V gene: TRBV10-3; CDR3 protein: CAISGGVQGGGTDTQYF; CDR3 DNA: TGTGCCATCAGTGGCGGGGTACAGGGAGGAGGCACAGATACGCAGTATTTT
J gene: TRBJ2-1; clone size: -; D gene: -; V gene: TRBV20-1; CDR3 protein: CSAKWTNGQFF; CDR3 DNA: TGCAGTGCTAAATGGACAAATGGGCAGTTCTTC
J gene: TRBJ1-2; clone size: few; D gene: -; V gene: TRBV7-8; CDR3 protein: CASSPRGGGNYGYTF; CDR3 DNA: TGTGCCAGCAGCCCCCGCGGCGGGGGAAACTATGGCTACACCTTC
J gene: TRBJ2-1; clone size: -; D gene: -; V gene: TRBV4-1; CDR3 protein: CASSPRWGEQFF; CDR3 DNA: TGCGCCAGCAGCCCGAGGTGGGGTGAGCAGTTCTTC